The T cell receptor beta chain described here comes from a study of cytomegalovirus exposure and HLA in healthy donors. Study-wide results and caveats: Reports described diagnosis of cytomegalovirus status by the classifier as highly specific and sensitive. CMV serostatus alone was available as immune exposure information.

CDR1 and CDR2 from the germline V gene are MGHRA and YSYEKL. The CDR3 covers 15 residues. Trimming took 1 base from V and 2 from J, leaving 12 bases between them. The PCR made use of 60 Vbeta and 13 Jbeta primers. Assay: immunoSEQ multiplex PCR; the TCRdb copy retains only in-frame clones and omits some. Among about 140,000 clones, 76% were seen once, and the ten largest hold about 2%. As regards this clone: Antigen specificity is unknown.

The receptor comes from a man aged 35-49 years in good health and CMV-seronegative. The chain has TRBV4-1 and TRBJ2-7; TRBD2 might be the D (6 bases). Input material: PBMCs. The CDR3 DNA reads as TGCGCCAGCAGCCAAGGGAGGGCCGGTACCTACGAGCAGTACTTC. Its protein is CASSQGRAGTYEQYF.